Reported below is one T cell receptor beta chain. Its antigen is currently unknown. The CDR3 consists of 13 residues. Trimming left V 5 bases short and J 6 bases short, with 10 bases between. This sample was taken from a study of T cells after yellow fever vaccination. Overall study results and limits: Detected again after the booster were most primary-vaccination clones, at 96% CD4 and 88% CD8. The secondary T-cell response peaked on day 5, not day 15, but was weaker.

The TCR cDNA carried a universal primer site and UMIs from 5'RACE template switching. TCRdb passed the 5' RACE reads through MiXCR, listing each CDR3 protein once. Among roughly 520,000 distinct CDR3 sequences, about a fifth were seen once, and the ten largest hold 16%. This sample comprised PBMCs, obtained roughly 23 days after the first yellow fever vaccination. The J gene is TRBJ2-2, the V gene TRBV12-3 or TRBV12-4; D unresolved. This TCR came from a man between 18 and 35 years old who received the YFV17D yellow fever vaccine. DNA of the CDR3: TGTGCCAGCAGTCTTATTGGGGCCGGGGAGCTGTTTTTT. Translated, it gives CASSLIGAGELFF.